What follows describes a single T cell receptor (beta chain). This clone occurred once. Its antigen is still unknown. No quality values exist for individual bases; no much larger clone is one base distant. The sample is drawn from a study of OX40 agonist ivuxolimab in advanced cancers. For the wider study: Ivuxolimab, which targeted the costimulatory receptor OX40 (CD134), was an agonistic, fully human IgG2 monoclonal antibody. Intravenous ivuxolimab was administered to patients every 2 weeks at six dose levels: 0.01, 0.1, 0.3, 1.5, 3 and 10 mg/kg. Among the roughly 52 dose-escalation patients, about 19 had hepatocellular carcinoma, approximately 15 melanoma, 9 renal cell carcinoma and 9 head and neck cancer. In the dose-escalation cohort, approximately 82% of patients were male, and the mean age was approximately 55 years, with a range of roughly 20 to 79. Patients were allowed to have had prior anti-PD-1, anti-PD-L1 or anti-CTLA-4 therapy, and roughly 40% of the dose-escalation patients had been treated with checkpoint inhibitors. Partial responses were achieved by three dose-escalation patients, of whom one had hepatocellular carcinoma and two had cutaneous melanoma. The purpose of peripheral TCRbeta sequencing was to test whether ivuxolimab changed TCR sequence diversity and led to clonal T-cell expansion. The paper covers the monotherapy dose-escalation part of the phase I ivuxolimab trial, which included N = 52 patients.

The CDR3 runs 13 amino acids, cysteine and phenylalanine included. CDR3 DNA only is kept here, 39 bases in frame from base 1. CDR1 and CDR2 were assigned from the germline V gene (reference sequence) as GTSNPN and SVGIG. Between the V and J ends, shortened by 4 bases and 1 base respectively, the junction contains 11 bases. Genomic DNA was extracted from sorted cells for sequencing of the TCRbeta CDR3 region. The immunoSEQ Assay was used to sequence the TCRbeta CDR3 regions. This is the immuneACCESS table as TCRdb keeps it, with only in-frame sequences that have V and J called. A part of the clones is gone; compared with another copy, unresolved V genes explain less than half, and the rest is unexplained. This sample has about 38,000 clones in its table, and more than 60% of those were observed once. The ten largest clones add up to approximately 12% of the sample. Patients with autoimmune disease history or receiving systemic immunosuppression were excluded from the trial. Peripheral blood for TCR sequencing was collected from all dose cohorts at baseline, on cycle 4 day 1, and on cycle 7 day 1. The samples were taken from a phase I, first-in-human, multicenter, open-label dose-escalation trial of ivuxolimab. Adults with locally advanced or metastatic head and neck squamous cell, hepatocellular, melanoma or renal cell carcinoma were enrolled in the trial. Before TCR sequencing, CD4+ and CD8+ T cells were separately sorted from peripheral blood.

Overall results and qualifications from the work: At doses from 0.1 to 3.0 mg/kg, clonal expansion was seen in both CD4+ and CD8+ blood T cells between baseline and week 6. Low levels of normalized T-cell clonal expansion were also seen in some nonresponding patients. In the 0.1-3.0 mg/kg groups, partial responders had among the lowest normalized peripheral clonal expansion, particularly in CD8+ T cells. On average, CD8+ T cells showed more expanded clones than CD4+ T cells after ivuxolimab. Which antigens the clonally expanded peripheral T cells were specific for was not determined.

The V gene is TRBV30 and the J gene is TRBJ2-7, with an unclear D gene assignment. The receptor's source is an adult with an advanced solid tumor such as melanoma, head and neck, liver or kidney cancer. The sample was CD4+ or CD8+ T cells sorted from blood, taken in a trial of the OX40 agonist ivuxolimab. The nucleotides read TGTGCCTGGATGCTTCCAGGATCCTACGAGCAGTACTTC. Its translation reads: CAWMLPGSYEQYF.